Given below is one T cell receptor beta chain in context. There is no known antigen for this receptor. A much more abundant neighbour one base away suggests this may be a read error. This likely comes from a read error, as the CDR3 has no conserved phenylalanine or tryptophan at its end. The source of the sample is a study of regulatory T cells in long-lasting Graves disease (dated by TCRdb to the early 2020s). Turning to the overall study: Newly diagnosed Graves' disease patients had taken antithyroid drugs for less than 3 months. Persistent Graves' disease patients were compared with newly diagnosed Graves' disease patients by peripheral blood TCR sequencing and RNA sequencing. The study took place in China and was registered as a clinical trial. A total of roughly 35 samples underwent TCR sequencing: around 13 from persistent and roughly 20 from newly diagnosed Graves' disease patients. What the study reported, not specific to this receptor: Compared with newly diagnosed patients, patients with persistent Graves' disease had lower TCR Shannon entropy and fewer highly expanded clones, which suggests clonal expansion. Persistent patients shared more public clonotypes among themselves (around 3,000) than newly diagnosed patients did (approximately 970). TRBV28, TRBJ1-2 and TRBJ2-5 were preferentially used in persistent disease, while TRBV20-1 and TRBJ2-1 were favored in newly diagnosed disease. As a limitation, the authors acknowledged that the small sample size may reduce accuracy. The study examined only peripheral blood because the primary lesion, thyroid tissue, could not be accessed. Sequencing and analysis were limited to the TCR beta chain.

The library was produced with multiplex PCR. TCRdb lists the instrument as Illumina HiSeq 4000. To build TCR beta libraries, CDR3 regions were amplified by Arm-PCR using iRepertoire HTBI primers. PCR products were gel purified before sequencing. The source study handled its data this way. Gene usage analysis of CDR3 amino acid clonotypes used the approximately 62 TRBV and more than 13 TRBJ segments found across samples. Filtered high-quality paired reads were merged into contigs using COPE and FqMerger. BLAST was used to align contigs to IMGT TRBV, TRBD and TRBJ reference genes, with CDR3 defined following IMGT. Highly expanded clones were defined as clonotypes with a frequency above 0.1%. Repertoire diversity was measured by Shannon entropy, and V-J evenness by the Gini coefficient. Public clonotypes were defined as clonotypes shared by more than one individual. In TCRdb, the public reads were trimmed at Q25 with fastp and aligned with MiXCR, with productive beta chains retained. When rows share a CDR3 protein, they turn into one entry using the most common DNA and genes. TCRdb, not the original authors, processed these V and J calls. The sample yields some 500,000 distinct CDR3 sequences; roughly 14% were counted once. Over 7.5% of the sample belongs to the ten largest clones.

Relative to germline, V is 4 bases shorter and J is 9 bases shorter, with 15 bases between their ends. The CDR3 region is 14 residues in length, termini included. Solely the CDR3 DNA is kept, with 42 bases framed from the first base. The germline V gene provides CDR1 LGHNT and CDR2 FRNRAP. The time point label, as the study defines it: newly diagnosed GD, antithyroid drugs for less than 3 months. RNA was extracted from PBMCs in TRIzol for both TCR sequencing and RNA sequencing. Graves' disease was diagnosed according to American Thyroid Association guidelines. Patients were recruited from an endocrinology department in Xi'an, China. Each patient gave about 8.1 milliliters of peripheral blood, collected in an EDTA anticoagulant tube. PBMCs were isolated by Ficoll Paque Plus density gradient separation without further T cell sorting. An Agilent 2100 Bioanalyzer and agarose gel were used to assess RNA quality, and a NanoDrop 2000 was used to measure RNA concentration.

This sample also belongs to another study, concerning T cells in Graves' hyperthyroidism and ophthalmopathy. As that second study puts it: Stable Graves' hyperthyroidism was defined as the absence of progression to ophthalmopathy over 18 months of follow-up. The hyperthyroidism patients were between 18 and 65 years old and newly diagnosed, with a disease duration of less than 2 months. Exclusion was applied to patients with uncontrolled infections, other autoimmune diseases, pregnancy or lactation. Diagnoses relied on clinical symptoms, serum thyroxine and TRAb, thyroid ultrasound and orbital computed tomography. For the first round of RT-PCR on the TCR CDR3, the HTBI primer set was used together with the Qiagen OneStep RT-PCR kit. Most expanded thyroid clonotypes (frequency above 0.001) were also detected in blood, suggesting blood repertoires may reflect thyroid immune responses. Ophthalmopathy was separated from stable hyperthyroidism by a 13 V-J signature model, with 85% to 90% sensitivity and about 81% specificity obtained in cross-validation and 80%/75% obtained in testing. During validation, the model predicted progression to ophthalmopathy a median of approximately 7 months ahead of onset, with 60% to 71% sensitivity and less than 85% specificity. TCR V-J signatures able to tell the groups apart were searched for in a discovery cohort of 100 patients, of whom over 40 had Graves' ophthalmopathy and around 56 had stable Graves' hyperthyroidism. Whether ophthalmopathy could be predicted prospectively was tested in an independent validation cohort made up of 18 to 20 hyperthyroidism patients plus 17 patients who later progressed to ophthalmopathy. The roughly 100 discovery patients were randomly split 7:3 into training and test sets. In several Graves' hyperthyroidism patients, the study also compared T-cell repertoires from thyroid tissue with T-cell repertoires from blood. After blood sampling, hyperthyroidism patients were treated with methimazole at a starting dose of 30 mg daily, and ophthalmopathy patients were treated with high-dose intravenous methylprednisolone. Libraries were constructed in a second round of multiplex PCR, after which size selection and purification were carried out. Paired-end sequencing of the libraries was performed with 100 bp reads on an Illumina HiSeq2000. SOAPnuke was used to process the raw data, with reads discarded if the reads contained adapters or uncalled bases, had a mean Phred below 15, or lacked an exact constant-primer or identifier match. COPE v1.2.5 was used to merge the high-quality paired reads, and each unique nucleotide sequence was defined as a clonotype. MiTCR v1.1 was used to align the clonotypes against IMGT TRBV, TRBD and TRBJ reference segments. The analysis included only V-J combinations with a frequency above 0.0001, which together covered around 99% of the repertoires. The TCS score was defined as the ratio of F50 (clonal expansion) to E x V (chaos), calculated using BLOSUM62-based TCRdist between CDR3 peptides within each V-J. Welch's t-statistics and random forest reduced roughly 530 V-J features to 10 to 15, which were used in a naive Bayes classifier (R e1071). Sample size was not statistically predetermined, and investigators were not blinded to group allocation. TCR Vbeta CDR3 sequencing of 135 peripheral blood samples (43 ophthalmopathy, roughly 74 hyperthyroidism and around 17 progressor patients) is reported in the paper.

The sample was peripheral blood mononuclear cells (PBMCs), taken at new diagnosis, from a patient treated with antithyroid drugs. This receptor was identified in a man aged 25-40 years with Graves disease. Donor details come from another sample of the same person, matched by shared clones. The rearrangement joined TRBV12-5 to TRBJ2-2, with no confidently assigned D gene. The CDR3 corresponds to CASGSTRPGWELFS. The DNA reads TGTGCTAGTGGTTCAACCAGGCCGGGTTGGGAGCTGTTTTCT.